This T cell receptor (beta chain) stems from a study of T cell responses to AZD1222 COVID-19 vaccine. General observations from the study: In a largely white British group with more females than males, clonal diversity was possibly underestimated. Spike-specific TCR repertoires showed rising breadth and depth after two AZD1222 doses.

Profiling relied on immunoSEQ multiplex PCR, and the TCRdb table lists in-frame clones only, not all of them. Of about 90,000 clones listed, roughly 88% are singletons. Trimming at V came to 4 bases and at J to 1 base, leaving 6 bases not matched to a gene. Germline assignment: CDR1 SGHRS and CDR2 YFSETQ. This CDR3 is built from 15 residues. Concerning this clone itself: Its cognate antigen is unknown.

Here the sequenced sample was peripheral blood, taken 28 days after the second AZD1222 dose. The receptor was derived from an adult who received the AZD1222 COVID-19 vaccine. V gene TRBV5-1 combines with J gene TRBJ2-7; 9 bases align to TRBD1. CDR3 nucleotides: TGCGCCAGCAGCCTCTGGACAGGGGAGTCCTACGAGCAGTACTTC. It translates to CASSLWTGESYEQYF.